The entry below gives a single T cell receptor beta chain sequence along with its context. TCRdb called the reads again in MiXCR, with one record for every CDR3 protein. The sample holds about 450,000 distinct CDR3 sequences, approximately 31% seen once. CDR3 size: 15 residues. V lost 7 bases and J lost 6, with 19 bases in between. This specimen comes from a study of T cell repertoires in cytomegalovirus infection. As for the study in general: Shared public TCR beta signatures pointed to both CMV infection and a matching HLA type.

Input material: PBMCs. The source is a human donor in good health (CMV status not recorded). Some clones in this sample may be carry-over from other donors' samples. The V call is TRBV12-3 or TRBV12-4, the J call TRBJ1-5, with TRBD1 as a possible D gene (6 bases). The CDR3 DNA follows: TGTGCCAGCAAACCAAACAGGGAATCGGGTCAGCCCCAGCATTTT. Translating it yields CASKPNRESGQPQHF.